Listed below are T cell receptor beta chains from one sample, sequenced in a study of cytomegalovirus exposure and HLA in healthy donors. TCRdb's copy holds only in-frame clones and misses some; the assay was immunoSEQ multiplex PCR. The table includes some 130,000 clones, 80% to 85% detected once. The specimen was PBMCs. These receptors came from a male donor in good health and CMV-seropositive. CDR3s include the opening cysteine and the closing phenylalanine or tryptophan. A D gene is named only where the DNA matches it firmly. Rows may omit the clone size; those that give it use once, few, many or a size class.

size	D	V	J	CDR3	DNA
few	TRBD2	TRBV7-2	TRBJ2-7	CASSLGLSGSAYEQYF	TGTGCCAGCAGCTTAGGCCTTAGCGGGTCCGCCTACGAGCAGTACTTC
once	TRBD1	TRBV14	TRBJ2-7	CASSQAPGTGDSYEQYF	TGTGCCAGCAGCCAAGCTCCGGGGACAGGGGATTCCTACGAGCAGTACTTC
few	TRBD2	TRBV7-7	TRBJ2-5	CASGGTSGGSETQYF	TGTGCTAGCGGAGGGACTAGCGGGGGGTCGGAGACCCAGTACTTC
.	.	TRBV13	TRBJ1-1	CASSIARGNTEAFF	TGTGCCAGCAGCATCGCCCGGGGGAACACTGAAGCTTTCTTT
.	.	TRBV7-3	TRBJ2-2	CASSLGDNRGTGELFF	TGTGCCAGCAGCTTAGGGGACAACCGAGGTACCGGGGAGCTGTTTTTT
.	TRBD1	TRBV6-5	TRBJ2-2	CASKTGGNTGELFF	TGTGCCAGCAAAACAGGGGGTAATACCGGGGAGCTGTTTTTT
once	.	TRBV19	TRBJ2-5	CASSIATRALQETQYF	TGTGCCAGTAGTATAGCCACGCGGGCCCTCCAAGAGACCCAGTACTTC
.	TRBD1	TRBV18	TRBJ1-1	CASSPTGQAEGAF	TGTGCCAGCTCACCCACGGGACAGGCAGAAGGAGCGTTT
.	TRBD1	TRBV4-1	TRBJ1-5	CASSPQQQGGNQPQHF	TGCGCCAGCAGCCCGCAACAACAGGGGGGTAATCAGCCCCAGCATTTT
.	TRBD1	TRBV19	TRBJ1-2	CASSIPRTGIYGYTF	TGTGCCAGTAGTATCCCCCGGACAGGGATCTATGGCTACACCTTC
.	TRBD2	TRBV7-3	TRBJ2-3	CASSPGGPTDTQYF	TGTGCCAGCAGCCCGGGGGGGCCCACAGATACGCAGTATTTT